Listed below are T cell receptor beta chains from one sample, sequenced in a study of regulatory T cells in long-lasting Graves disease. One entry per CDR3 protein, called by TCRdb with MiXCR from the multiplex PCR reads. Of under 250,000 distinct CDR3 sequences listed, approximately 19% are singletons. These sequences were also reported in another study, on T cells in Graves' hyperthyroidism and ophthalmopathy.

The sequenced sample was peripheral blood mononuclear cells (PBMCs), obtained at new diagnosis, from a patient treated with antithyroid drugs. These receptors were obtained from a woman aged 25 to 39 with Graves disease. CDR3s include the opening cysteine and the closing phenylalanine or tryptophan. Fields, in order: clone size, J gene, D gene, V gene, CDR3 DNA, CDR3 protein. D genes are given only for firm matches. Only part of the rows carry a size: once, few, many, or a class if the clone is expanded.

>many|TRBJ2-1|TRBD1|TRBV12-3/TRBV12-4
TGTGCCAGCAGCCTAAGACAGGGGGTGGGATACAATGAGCAGTTCTTC
CASSLRQGVGYNEQFF
>many|TRBJ2-5|TRBD2|TRBV10-3
TGTGCCATCAGCTCCCTAGCGGGTAGGGGGGAGACCCAGTACTTC
CAISSLAGRGETQYF
>many|TRBJ2-5|.|TRBV20-1
TGCAGTGCTATAAAACCTTTTACTGGGGGGGAGACCCAGTACTTC
CSAIKPFTGGETQYF
>.|TRBJ1-5|.|TRBV28
TGTGCCAGCAGTTCCCTCTTAAACAGGTCCCCGTTGGATCAGCCCCAGCATTTT
CASSSLLNRSPLDQPQHF
>many|TRBJ2-3|TRBD2|TRBV6-1
TGTGCCAGCAGTGGGACTAGCGGGGGGGCAGATACGCAGTATTTT
CASSGTSGGADTQYF
>many|TRBJ2-7|.|TRBV28
TGTGCCAGCAGGGAAACGACAGGTGGTAGTCACGAGCAGTACTTC
CASRETTGGSHEQYF
>many|TRBJ2-3|.|TRBV2
TGTGCCACCAGCGGGACTGGGTTCAGGGGTACGCAGTATTTT
CATSGTGFRGTQYF
>many|TRBJ1-6|TRBD1|TRBV6-2/TRBV6-3
TGTGCCAGCAGTGAAGCGGTGACAGGGGGCTCCTATAATCCACCCCTCCACTTT
CASSEAVTGGSYNPPLHF
>many|TRBJ1-3|TRBD1|TRBV18
TGTGCCAGCTCACGAGGGACAGGGGGCCGCTCTGGAAACACCATATATTTT
CASSRGTGGRSGNTIYF
>many|TRBJ1-1|.|TRBV5-4
TGTGCCAGCACGCAACAGGGCGTGAACACTGAAGCTTTCTTT
CASTQQGVNTEAFF
>many|TRBJ2-3|.|TRBV24-1
TGTGCCACCAGTGATTTATCCGGGACCGGCACAGATACGCAGTATTTT
CATSDLSGTGTDTQYF
>many|TRBJ1-6|.|TRBV20-1
TGCAGTGCTTACAGGGAAAGCTCCTATAATTCACCCCTCCACTTT
CSAYRESSYNSPLHF
>many|TRBJ2-1|TRBD1|TRBV4-1
TGCGCCAGCAGCCAAGATCCGCCCGGGACAGGGATTTACAATGAGCAGTTCTTC
CASSQDPPGTGIYNEQFF
>.|TRBJ1-2|.|TRBV30
TGTGCCTGGACCTGGCGGGAGGCAGGGAAGGGGGCTAACTATGGCTACACCTTC
CAWTWREAGKGANYGYTF
>many|TRBJ2-7|TRBD1|TRBV28
TGTGCCAGCAGCCTATGGGGACAGGGGGCGGGTTACGAGCAGTACTTC
CASSLWGQGAGYEQYF
>many|TRBJ1-6|.|TRBV28
TGTGCCAGCAGTTTACAGACAGAGATTAATTCACCCCTCCACTTT
CASSLQTEINSPLHF
>many|TRBJ1-6|.|TRBV28
TGTGCCAGCATTCCTCCGGGACGGCATAATTCACCCCTCCACTTT
CASIPPGRHNSPLHF
>many|TRBJ2-5|.|TRBV11-3
TGTGCCAGCAGCTTCTTCCCCGGGACCTTAGAGACCCAGTACTTC
CASSFFPGTLETQYF
>many|TRBJ2-1|.|TRBV30
TGTGCCTGGAGTGTAGGCCAATACAGCTCCTACAATGAGCAGTTCTTC
CAWSVGQYSSYNEQFF
>many|TRBJ2-1|.|TRBV20-1
TGCAGTGCTAGAGGTGGGGGAGGTATAAATGAGCAGTTCTTC
CSARGGGGINEQFF
>.|TRBJ2-1|.|TRBV20-1
TGCAGTGCGAGTGCCCCGCAGGGAAAGATCAATGAGCAGTTCTTC
CSASAPQGKINEQFF
>many|TRBJ1-1|.|TRBV6-5
TGTGCCAGCAGTTACTCGTCCCGAGGGGACACTGAAGCTTTCTTT
CASSYSSRGDTEAFF
>many|TRBJ1-2|.|TRBV2
TGTGCCAGCAGTGATCGGGGGCGGCGTTATGGCTACACCTTC
CASSDRGRRYGYTF
>.|TRBJ1-1|.|TRBV7-9
TGTGCCAGCAGCCGCTACGGGGGAGGAGAGGGTACTGAAGCTTTCTTT
CASSRYGGGEGTEAFF
>.|TRBJ2-1|TRBD2|TRBV2
TGTGCCAGCAGTAACGGTGGACTAGCGGGAAAGTTGAATGAGCAGTTCTTC
CASSNGGLAGKLNEQFF
>many|TRBJ1-1|TRBD1|TRBV5-6
TGTGCCAGCAGTCTCGACAGGGGGACTGAAGCTTTCTTT
CASSLDRGTEAFF
>many|TRBJ1-5|.|TRBV19
TGTGCCAGTAGTACCCTGGGATTTTCAGGGAGCAATCAGCCCCAGCATTTT
CASSTLGFSGSNQPQHF